This record concerns one T cell receptor (beta chain) sequence. This entry comes from a study of blood T cell repertoires in COVID-19. Data came from immunoSEQ multiplex PCR; TCRdb stores just in-frame clones and leaves some out. The data hold approximately 65,000 clones, with about 91% observed a single time. V was shortened by 6 bases and J by 8 bases, with 16 bases between the two germline ends. The CDR3 is 13 amino acids. CDR1 is MDHEN, CDR2 SYDVKM, per germline. The rearrangement joins TRBV28 to TRBJ1-2; tentative D call: TRBD1 (6 bases). The TCR comes from a woman between 50 and 59 years old with active COVID-19. The source material was peripheral blood. DNA for the CDR3: TGTGCCAGCAGATCGGGACATAGAAGGGGCTACACCTTC. Its protein product is CASRSGHRRGYTF.